The present TCR beta chain was sequenced within a study of T cells in Graves' hyperthyroidism and ophthalmopathy (dated by TCRdb to the late 2010s). Background for the entire study: Peripheral blood was collected at initial diagnosis, before any treatment. To identify TCR V-J signatures that set the groups apart, the researchers used a discovery cohort of about a hundred patients, made up of some 41 with Graves' ophthalmopathy and 55 to 65 with stable Graves' hyperthyroidism. An independent validation cohort of about 19 hyperthyroidism patients and approximately 17 patients who later progressed to ophthalmopathy tested prospective prediction of ophthalmopathy. The approximately 95 discovery patients were divided at random into training and test sets in a 7:3 ratio. The study also compared thyroid tissue and blood T-cell repertoires from over 5 Graves' hyperthyroidism patients. After blood sampling, hyperthyroidism patients were treated with methimazole at a starting dose of 30 mg daily, and ophthalmopathy patients were treated with high-dose intravenous methylprednisolone. The paper reports TCR Vbeta CDR3 sequencing of some 140 peripheral blood samples: 43 ophthalmopathy, under 85 hyperthyroidism and approximately 17 progressor patients. Overall study results and their limits: Most expanded thyroid clonotypes (frequency above 0.001) were also detected in blood, a finding suggesting that blood repertoires may reflect thyroid immune responses. Ophthalmopathy was separated from stable hyperthyroidism by a 13 V-J signature model, with approximately 85% sensitivity and about 81% specificity obtained in cross-validation and 80%/75% obtained in testing. No statistical method was used to fix the sample size in advance, and group allocation was not hidden from the investigators. In validation, the model predicted progression to ophthalmopathy a median of around six months before onset, with roughly 71% sensitivity and about 72% specificity.

The TCR beta CDR3 regions were amplified from RNA transcripts. The first round of RT-PCR for the TCR CDR3 was performed with the HTBI primer set and the Qiagen OneStep RT-PCR kit. Libraries were constructed in a second round of multiplex PCR, after which size selection and purification were performed. Libraries were sequenced paired-end with 100 bp reads on an Illumina HiSeq2000. The authors processed their data as follows. SOAPnuke was used to process the raw data, removing reads that contained adapters or uncalled bases, had a mean Phred below 15, or lacked an exact match to the constant primer or identifier. COPE v1.2.5 was used to merge high-quality paired reads, and clonotypes were defined as unique nucleotide sequences. Clonotypes were aligned to IMGT TRBV, TRBD and TRBJ reference segments using MiTCR v1.1. The analysis included only V-J combinations with a frequency above 0.0001, which together covered approximately 99% of the repertoires. The TCS score was defined as F50 (clonal expansion) divided by E x V (chaos), with BLOSUM62-based TCRdist calculated between CDR3 peptides within each V-J. Welch's t-statistics and random forest reduced around 520 V-J features to some 14, which were used in a naive Bayes classifier (R e1071). TCRdb handled the public reads itself, with Q25 trimming in fastp and clone calling in MiXCR, and kept productive beta chains. A single entry per CDR3 protein holds the most common genes and DNA from its merged rows. The V and J calls were determined by TCRdb, not by the authors. The sample profile shows more than 350,000 distinct CDR3 sequences; about 16% of them were found once. Jointly, the top ten make up around 20% of the sample.

The CDR3 covers 14 residues, taking in both the cysteine and the phenylalanine. Just the 42-base CDR3 DNA is kept, in frame starting at base 1. The germline V gene provides CDR1 ENHRY and CDR2 SYGVKD. V loses 4 bases, J loses 3 bases, and the germline ends lie 9 bases apart. Comments on this clonotype: Its cognate antigen has yet to be identified. No per-base quality is available; no much larger clone lies one base away.

In the ophthalmopathy patients, disease was moderately to severely active, with a Clinical Activity Score of 3 or more, a NOSPECS grade of 4 or more, and a duration of less than 3 months. The study excluded patients with uncontrolled infections, other autoimmune diseases, pregnancy or lactation. Diagnoses were based on clinical symptoms, serum thyroxine and TRAb, thyroid ultrasound and orbital computed tomography. PBMCs were separated from roughly 9.6 ml of fresh peripheral blood using Ficoll-Paque density gradient centrifugation. Total RNA was extracted using Trizol reagent, and RNA quality was assessed on an Agilent 2100 Bioanalyzer.

Recombination linked TRBV10-3 to TRBJ1-4, with no D gene named confidently. The TCR originated in a woman aged 60-75 years with Graves' ophthalmopathy. The sequencing input was blood. The CDR3: CAISGGSPNEKLFF. The bases are TGTGCCATCAGTGGAGGGAGTCCTAATGAAAAACTGTTTTTT.